This T cell receptor beta chain was retrieved from a study of identical twins. This clonotype was counted only a few times. Germline CDR1 reads SNHLY; CDR2 reads FYNNEI. This CDR3 is built from 17 residues. V lost 7 bases, J lost 2 bases, and 13 bases stayed unmatched. TCRdb independently ran MiXCR on the 5' RACE reads; one entry per CDR3 protein. The repertoire holds about 500,000 distinct CDR3 sequences, with approximately 14% as singletons. These same data were also listed under a study on yellow fever vaccine responses in identical twins.

This chain connects TRBV2 to TRBJ1-5; 8 nucleotides align to TRBD1. The origin of this receptor is a woman in her late teens or twenties in good health. The sequenced material came from CD4+ T cells sorted from blood. Written as DNA, the CDR3 is TGTGCCAGCATAAGTGAGGACAGGGCTTCGGGCAATCAGCCCCAGCATTTT. Translation: CASISEDRASGNQPQHF.